These 2 T cell receptor beta chains came from one sample sequenced in a study of blood T cells in healthy people across ages (dated by TCRdb to between 2015 and 2016). The protocol used for the library was 5' RACE. Sequencing used an Illumina HiSeq 2500. A second PCR of roughly 7 to 12 cycles was run with a J-beta primer mix and a sample-barcoded 5' primer. TCRdb trimmed public reads at Q25 via fastp, called clones via MiXCR and kept in-frame beta chains. Identical CDR3 proteins give one entry, which carries the most common genes and DNA. The sample yields 700,000 to 1,000,000 distinct CDR3 sequences; 40% to 50% were counted once. The top ten constitute roughly 18% of the sample. The specimen was blood. The receptors were gathered from a man between 60 and 70 years old in good health.

A note on this clonotype: A junction end diverges from the germline sequence, so it may reflect a read error. The chain uses TRBV6-2 or TRBV6-3 and TRBJ2-7, with TRBD2 as a possible D gene (6 bases). Per germline, CDR1 MNHEY and CDR2 SVGEGT. This CDR3 region has 14 residues. Written as DNA, the CDR3 is TGTACCAGCACGCGGGGAGTATCATCCTACGAGCAGTACTTC. Its translation is CTSTRGVSSYEQYF.

CDR3 amino acids: CATLDNRRGASYEQYF. The CDR3 DNA follows: TGTGCCACCTTAGACAACAGGCGCGGGGCCTCTTACGAGCAGTACTTC. The chain links TRBV24-1 to TRBJ2-4; D possibly corresponds to TRBD2 (6 bases). The J call is uncertain, as TRBJ2-7 better fits the DNA end. The germline CDR1 and CDR2 sequences are KGHDR and SFDVKD. The CDR3 has 16 amino acids.